The 10 T cell receptor beta chains listed next were all sequenced from one sample in a study of radiation and T cells in renal cell carcinoma. Using immunoSEQ multiplex PCR, the repertoire was profiled, and TCRdb retains in-frame clones only, with some absent. Counted here are just over 95,000 clones, around nine tenths occurring once; the ten biggest clones make up approximately 7.9%. Time point indicated: baseline pretreatment blood. The treatment denotes: 15 Gy SBRT to primary tumor, nephrectomy 4 weeks later. The sequences come from blood, collected from a patient whose treatment included radiotherapy and nephrectomy. These receptors all stem from a man in his fifties with renal cell carcinoma.

V and J are TRBV6-5 and TRBJ1-2; 10 positions agree with TRBD1. Germline lookup yields CDR1 MNHEY and CDR2 SVGAGI. The trim removed 5 bases at V and 6 bases at J, leaving 0 bases unmatched. There are 12 residues in the CDR3. For the CDR3, the DNA is TGTGCCAGCAGTGACAGGGGGCATGGCTACACCTTC. It translates to CASSDRGHGYTF.

The rearrangement links TRBV2 to TRBJ2-3; D uncertain. Per germline, CDR1 SNHLY and CDR2 FYNNEI. The CDR3 is 14 amino acids. V was trimmed by 3 bases and J by 6 bases, leaving 13 bases between them. The CDR3 spells CASSELAVVDTQYF. For the CDR3, the DNA is TGTGCCAGCAGTGAGCTGGCTGTAGTGGATACGCAGTATTTT.

The chain uses TRBV5-1 and TRBJ1-5; a weak D match, TRBD1 (5 bases). Trimming shortened V by 0 bases and J by 4 bases, and 11 bases separated the two germline ends. The length of the CDR3 is 15 residues. The germline V gene encodes CDR1 SGHRS and CDR2 YFSETQ. The CDR3 DNA follows: TGCGCCAGCAGCTTGGTGGGGGATGTTAATCAGCCCCAGCATTTT. Translated: CASSLVGDVNQPQHF.

The CDR3 sequence: CASSYSQSNQPQHF. CDR3 nucleotide sequence: TGTGCCAGCAGTTACAGCCAGAGCAATCAGCCCCAGCATTTT. V gene TRBV6-5 combines with J gene TRBJ1-5; no clear D. The CDR3 sequence is 14 residues long. CDR1 is MNHEY and CDR2 is SVGAGI in the germline V gene. V was pared by 2 bases and J by 1 base, with 6 bases between.

CDR3 sequence (DNA): TGCGCCAGCAGCACTCCGACAGGGTCGGATACGCAGTATTTT. This gives the protein CASSTPTGSDTQYF. This chain links TRBV5-1 with TRBJ2-3; 7 positions agree with TRBD1. V was clipped by 4 bases and J by 6 bases; unmatched bases: 8. The V gene's germline CDR1 is SGHRS and CDR2 YFSETQ. The CDR3 loop spans 14 amino acids.

The chain has TRBV11-2 and TRBJ2-1; possible D gene TRBD2, 6 bases. Trimming cost V 3 bases and J 0 bases, with 15 bases left between them. CDR1 is SGHAT and CDR2 is FQNNGV in the germline V gene. CDR3 length: 17 residues. The CDR3 nucleotides are TGTGCCAGCAGCTTTACCCGCTTCGGGAGCTCCTACAATGAGCAGTTCTTC. The encoded protein is CASSFTRFGSSYNEQFF.

The chain couples TRBV7-2 to TRBJ1-1, with no clear D. CDR3 length equals 13 residues. The V end lost 0 bases, the J end lost 3 bases, and 5 bases lay between the germline ends. The germline V gene encodes CDR1 SGHTA and CDR2 FQGNSA. The chain's CDR3 is CASSLAGDTEAFF. CDR3 in DNA: TGTGCCAGCAGCTTAGCTGGGGACACTGAAGCTTTCTTT.

The rearrangement links TRBV28 to TRBJ2-2; TRBD1 aligns across 8 bases. There are 15 residues in the CDR3. Unmatched junction bases numbered 6, after V lost 3 bases and J lost 6 bases. Germline loops: CDR1 MDHEN, CDR2 SYDVKM. CDR3 sequence reads: CASSFSGGASGELFF. CDR3 coding DNA: TGTGCCAGCAGTTTTTCAGGGGGCGCTTCCGGGGAGCTGTTTTTT. The complete variable domain, with remaining parts taken from reference TRBV28 and TRBJ2-2, reads DVKVTQSSRYLVKRTGEKVFLECVQDMDHENMFWYRQDPGLGLRLIYFSYDVKMKEKGDIPEGYSVSREKKERFSLILESASTNQTSMYLCASSFSGGASGELFFGEGSRLTVL.

The CDR3, as DNA: TGCGCCAGCAGCTCGGAATCCGGGACGGCTAGCGGCTACACCTTC. Protein: CASSSESGTASGYTF. This chain links TRBV5-1 with TRBJ1-2; D might be TRBD1 (5 bases). The CDR3 totals 15 residues. Germline V gene data show CDR1 as SGHRS and CDR2 as YFSETQ. V was trimmed by 3 bases and J by 8 bases, leaving 20 bases between them.

The chain links TRBV5-4 to TRBJ2-5, with D hard to call. Trimming removed 4 bases from V and 1 base from J, with 8 bases in between. The CDR3 has 13 amino acids. Germline V gene data show CDR1 as SGHNT and CDR2 as YYREEE (reference sequence). The CDR3 protein is CASSPDPQETQYF. Written as DNA, the CDR3 is TGTGCCAGCAGCCCGGACCCCCAAGAGACCCAGTACTTC.